The 9 T cell receptor beta chains reported below all come from one sample, sequenced in a study of metastatic and nonmetastatic thyroid tumors. TCRdb re-called the PCR reads with MiXCR. The sample shows approximately 25,000 clones, about 13% of them seen only once. Prior to thyroid surgery, none of the patients had received any treatment. Sequences were obtained from blood. The receptors originated from a female donor with papillary thyroid cancer or a benign thyroid nodule (not recorded which). Some clones in this sample may be carry-over from other donors' samples.

This clone was seen once. This is likely a read error, given that the CDR3 carries no conserved phenylalanine or tryptophan at its end. V gene TRBV5-1 combines with J gene TRBJ2-7; TRBD2 matches 10 bases. This CDR3 is 14 amino acids long. Losses at the gene ends were 2 bases for V and 7 bases for J; bases not matched to a gene: 6. CDR1 SGHRS and CDR2 YFSETQ come from the germline V gene. The CDR3, as DNA: TGCGCCAGCAGCTTTGTAGCGGGAGGTGTTGAGCAGTACCTC. This translates into CASSFVAGGVEQYL.

The sample holds many counts of this clone. Other DNA sequences from this sample encode an identical CDR3 as well. V is TRBV9 and J is TRBJ1-1, with TRBD1 matching 8 bases. The CDR3 spans 13 residues. Unmatched junction bases numbered 3, after V lost 1 base and J lost 7 bases. Germline-derived CDR1 and CDR2 are SGDLS and YYNGEE. DNA for the CDR3: TGTGCCAGCAGCGTACCGGGGACAGGTGAAGCTTTCTTT. This sequence encodes CASSVPGTGEAFF.

This clone was counted at least ten times. CDR3 sequence: CASNSWSSYNEQFF. CDR3 DNA: TGTGCCAGCAATTCGTGGAGCTCCTACAATGAGCAGTTCTTC. The chain recombines TRBV2 with TRBJ2-1; unclear D gene. Germline assignment: CDR1 SNHLY and CDR2 FYNNEI. V shed 7 bases and J shed 0 bases, with 10 bases lying between them. This CDR3 spans 14 amino acids.

This clone was recorded at least ten times. J is TRBJ2-3 and V is TRBV11-2; D remains ambiguous. The germline V gene has CDR1 SGHAT and CDR2 FQNNGV. The CDR3 extends over 14 amino acids. Trimming took off 0 bases at V and 6 bases at J, with 10 bases between the two ends. The chain's CDR3 is CASSLEGFVDTQYF. As DNA, the CDR3 is TGTGCCAGCAGCTTAGAGGGGTTCGTGGATACGCAGTATTTT.

This clone occurred many times. The gene calls are TRBV3-1 and TRBJ1-4, with a weak D call TRBD1 (6 bases). The CDR3 has 14 residues. Germline V CDR1 and CDR2: LGHDT, YNNKEL (reference sequence). The V end was cut by 1 base, the J end by 5 bases, with 8 bases between. CDR3 in DNA: TGTGCCAGCAGCCAAGTAACAGGGAATGAAAAACTGTTTTTT. Encoded protein: CASSQVTGNEKLFF.

This clone was recorded at least ten times. The CDR3 DNA follows: TGTGCCAGCAGCCTCAGGGAGGTGGGAAACACCATATATTTT. Translation gives CASSLREVGNTIYF. The chain combines TRBV5-5 with TRBJ1-3; D possibly corresponds to TRBD1 (5 bases). V lost 4 bases and J 4 bases, leaving 12 bases between the germline ends. The CDR3 covers 14 residues. Germline CDR1 and CDR2: SGHKS and YYEKEE (reference sequence).

This clone counts as medium-sized (0.01 to 0.1%). This chain joins TRBV6-1 and TRBJ2-7; 7 bases align to TRBD1. The J segment lost 12 bases and the V segment lost 2 bases, leaving 7 bases of the junction unmatched. Germline-derived CDR1 and CDR2 are MNHNS and SASEGT. This CDR3 has 12 residues. The CDR3 protein is CASSELRDSLYF. CDR3 coding DNA: TGTGCCAGCAGTGAATTAAGGGACAGCCTGTACTTC.

This clone was seen repeatedly, ten times or more. The chain combines TRBV4-3 with TRBJ2-1; TRBD2 aligns across 11 bases. The V segment lost 4 bases and the J segment 14 bases; nucleotides outside the gene matches: 7. The CDR3 runs to 13 residues. Germline V CDR1 and CDR2: LGHNA, YSLEER. The CDR3 nucleotides are TGCGCCAGCAGCCGTACTAGCGGGAGTCCCAAGTTCTTC. It specifies CASSRTSGSPKFF.

Of note for this clone: One end of the junction fails to match germline, which may point to a read error. This chain uses TRBV6-9 with TRBJ1-6; D gene ambiguous. Germline V gives CDR1 MNHGY, CDR2 SVAAGI. The CDR3 extends over 13 amino acids. For the CDR3, the DNA is TGCGCCAGCAGTGGCGGCAGAAATTCACCCCTCCACTTT. Translated: CASSGGRNSPLHF.